These T cell receptor beta chains were read from a single sample in a study of PD-1 blockade in mismatch repair-deficient tumors. Profiled with immunoSEQ multiplex PCR; TCRdb holds only in-frame clones, not every one. Among some 100,000 clones listed, about four fifths were seen once. Sample: peripheral blood, taken 30 to 36 weeks after starting pembrolizumab. These receptors all come from an adult with mismatch repair-deficient cancer. Both conserved end residues are part of each CDR3. A D gene is named only where the DNA matches it firmly. Clone sizes are given selectively: once, few, many, or a class where the clone is expanded.

d_call: TRBD1; clone_size: few; cdr3_length: 14; j_call: TRBJ1-5; v_call: TRBV2; cdr3_nt: TGTGCCAGCAGTGGGGGGGACAGGGGTCAGCCCCAGCATTTT; cdr3_aa: CASSGGDRGQPQHF
d_call: TRBD1; clone_size: few; cdr3_length: 15; j_call: TRBJ1-5; v_call: TRBV5-1; cdr3_nt: TGCGCCAGCAGCCCCGGGACAGGGGGCAATCAGCCCCAGCATTTT; cdr3_aa: CASSPGTGGNQPQHF
d_call: TRBD2; clone_size: .; cdr3_length: 17; j_call: TRBJ2-7; v_call: TRBV4-2; cdr3_nt: TGTGCCAGCAGCCAAGACAAGACCGGAGCGGGATGGGGCGAGCAGTACTTC; cdr3_aa: CASSQDKTGAGWGEQYF
d_call: .; clone_size: .; cdr3_length: 15; j_call: TRBJ2-5; v_call: TRBV15; cdr3_nt: TGTGCCACCAGCACAGACAGTCACGCAACGGAGACCCAGTACTTC; cdr3_aa: CATSTDSHATETQYF
d_call: TRBD1; clone_size: .; cdr3_length: 17; j_call: TRBJ1-1; v_call: TRBV7-2; cdr3_nt: TGTGCCAGCAGCTTAGGCGCAGGGGGCGCGATGAACACTGAAGCTTTCTTT; cdr3_aa: CASSLGAGGAMNTEAFF
d_call: TRBD2; clone_size: .; cdr3_length: 15; j_call: TRBJ2-1; v_call: TRBV2; cdr3_nt: TGTGCCAGCAGTGGCGGACTAGCGGGAAACAATGAGCAGTTCTTC; cdr3_aa: CASSGGLAGNNEQFF
d_call: TRBD2; clone_size: .; cdr3_length: 14; j_call: TRBJ2-1; v_call: TRBV29-1; cdr3_nt: TGCAGCGTTAGGTCTGGGGGGGTCTACTCGGAGCAGTTCTTC; cdr3_aa: CSVRSGGVYSEQFF
d_call: .; clone_size: .; cdr3_length: 19; j_call: TRBJ1-5; v_call: TRBV7-2; cdr3_nt: TGTGCCAGCAGCTTAAGATCTAGGGCAGGGCCCTGGGACAATCAGCCCCAGCATTTT; cdr3_aa: CASSLRSRAGPWDNQPQHF
d_call: .; clone_size: .; cdr3_length: 12; j_call: TRBJ1-2; v_call: TRBV29-1; cdr3_nt: TGCAGCGTCAGAGACGGGAACTATGGCTACACCTTC; cdr3_aa: CSVRDGNYGYTF
d_call: .; clone_size: few; cdr3_length: 14; j_call: TRBJ2-4; v_call: TRBV25-1; cdr3_nt: TGTGCCAGCAGTGACCCTGGGGGCGGGAACATTCAGTACTTC; cdr3_aa: CASSDPGGGNIQYF
d_call: .; clone_size: .; cdr3_length: 13; j_call: TRBJ1-2; v_call: TRBV11-2; cdr3_nt: TGTGCCAGCAGCTTAGACAGGCTATATGGCTACACCTTC; cdr3_aa: CASSLDRLYGYTF
d_call: .; clone_size: .; cdr3_length: 15; j_call: TRBJ2-6; v_call: TRBV6-1; cdr3_nt: TGTGCCAGCAGTTTTGCCGGATCTGGGGCCAACGTCCTGACTTTC; cdr3_aa: CASSFAGSGANVLTF
d_call: TRBD1; clone_size: .; cdr3_length: 13; j_call: TRBJ2-7; v_call: TRBV7-9; cdr3_nt: TGTGCCAGCAGAGACCGGGACAGGGTCGAGCAGTACTTC; cdr3_aa: CASRDRDRVEQYF